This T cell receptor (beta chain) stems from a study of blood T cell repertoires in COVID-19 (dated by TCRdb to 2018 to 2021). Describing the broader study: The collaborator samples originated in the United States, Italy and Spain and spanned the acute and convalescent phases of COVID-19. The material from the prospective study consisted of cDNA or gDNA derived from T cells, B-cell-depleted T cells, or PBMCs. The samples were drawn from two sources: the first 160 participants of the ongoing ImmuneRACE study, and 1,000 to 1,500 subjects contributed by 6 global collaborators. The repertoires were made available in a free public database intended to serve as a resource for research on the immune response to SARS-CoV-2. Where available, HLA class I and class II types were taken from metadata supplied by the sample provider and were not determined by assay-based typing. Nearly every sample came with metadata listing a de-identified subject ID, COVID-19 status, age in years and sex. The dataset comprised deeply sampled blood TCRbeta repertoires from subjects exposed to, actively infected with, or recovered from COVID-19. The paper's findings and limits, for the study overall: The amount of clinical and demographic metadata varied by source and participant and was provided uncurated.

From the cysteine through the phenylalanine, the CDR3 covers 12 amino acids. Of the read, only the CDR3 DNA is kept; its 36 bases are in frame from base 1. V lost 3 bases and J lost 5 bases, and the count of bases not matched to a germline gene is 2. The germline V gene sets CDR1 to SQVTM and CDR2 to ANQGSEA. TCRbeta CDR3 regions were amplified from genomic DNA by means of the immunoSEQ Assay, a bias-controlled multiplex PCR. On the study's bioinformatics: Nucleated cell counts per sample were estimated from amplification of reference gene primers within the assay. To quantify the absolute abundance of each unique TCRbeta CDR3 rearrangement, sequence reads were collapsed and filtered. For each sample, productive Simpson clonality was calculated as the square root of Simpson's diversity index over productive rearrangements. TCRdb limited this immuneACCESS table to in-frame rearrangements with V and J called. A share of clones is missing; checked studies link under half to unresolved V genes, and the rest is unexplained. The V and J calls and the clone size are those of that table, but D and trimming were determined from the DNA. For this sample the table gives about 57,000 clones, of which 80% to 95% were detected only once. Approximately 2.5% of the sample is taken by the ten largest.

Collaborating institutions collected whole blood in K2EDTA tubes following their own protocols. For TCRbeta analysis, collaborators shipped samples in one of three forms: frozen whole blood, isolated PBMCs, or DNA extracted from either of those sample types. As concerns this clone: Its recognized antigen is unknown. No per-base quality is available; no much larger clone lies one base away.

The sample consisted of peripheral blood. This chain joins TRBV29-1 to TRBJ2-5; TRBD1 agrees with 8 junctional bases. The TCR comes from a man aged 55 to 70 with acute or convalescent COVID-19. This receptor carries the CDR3 CSVDRTGETQYF. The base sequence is TGCAGCGTTGACCGGACAGGGGAGACCCAGTACTTC.